The rows below give T cell receptor beta chains drawn from one sample of a study of blood T cell repertoires in COVID-19. Measured with immunoSEQ multiplex PCR; TCRdb has only the in-frame clones, and not every one. Counted here are roughly 150,000 clones, roughly 84% occurring once; the ten biggest clones make up approximately 18%. Sequencing was carried out using PBMCs or T cells enriched from blood (not recorded which). The receptors shown here come from a man aged 60 to 75 who had recovered from COVID-19. Both conserved end residues are part of each CDR3. The order of the fields is clone size, V gene, J gene, D gene, CDR3 DNA, CDR3 protein. D genes are given only for firm matches. Clone size, where shown, is once, few, many, or a class for clones that have expanded.

NA,TRBV5-1,TRBJ1-6,NA,TGCGCCAGTAGCTCGGAAGACCGCGGCAGGGGAATTTCACCCCTCCACTTT,CASSSEDRGRGISPLHF
NA,TRBV2,TRBJ1-5,TRBD1,TGTGCCAGCAGTGAAGGGGGACAGAACTACAATCAGCCCCAGCATTTT,CASSEGGQNYNQPQHF
NA,TRBV2,TRBJ2-5,TRBD2,TGTGCCAGCAGTCGGACTAGCGGGGGGGGAGAGACCCAGTACTTC,CASSRTSGGGETQYF
NA,TRBV7-9,TRBJ2-1,TRBD2,TGTGCCAGCAGCTTAATAGCGGGGGCTGGAGACAATGAGCAGTTCTTC,CASSLIAGAGDNEQFF
NA,TRBV27,TRBJ1-1,NA,TGTGCCAGCAGCCGAACAGGGAAAGCTTTCTTT,CASSRTGKAFF
NA,TRBV3-1/TRBV3-2,TRBJ1-4,TRBD1,TGTGCCAGCAGCCAAGGACCGGGACAGGGGCATGAAAAACTGTTTTTT,CASSQGPGQGHEKLFF
many,TRBV7-8,TRBJ1-6,TRBD1,TGTGCCAGCAGCCCTTCATCGGGGACAGGTTTAATTTCGACGTGCTGGGTCGATTCACCCCTCCACTTT,CASSPSSGTGLISTCWVDSPLHF
NA,TRBV12-3/TRBV12-4,TRBJ1-1,NA,TGTGCCAGCACTGCCGGAGGAAGAGCTTTCTTT,CASTAGGRAFF
NA,TRBV21-1,TRBJ2-7,NA,TGTGCCAGCAGCAAGGAAGATTCGACAGTAGCCTACGAGCAGTACTTC,CASSKEDSTVAYEQYF
NA,TRBV18,TRBJ2-7,NA,TGTGCCAGCTCCTCGGCAGGGTGGTTGGACGAGCAGTACTTC,CASSSAGWLDEQYF
once,TRBV27,TRBJ1-1,NA,TGTGCCAGCAGTTACGGCCCCCAGGGTCGGAGGAACACTGAAGCTTTCTTT,CASSYGPQGRRNTEAFF
NA,TRBV11-2,TRBJ1-3,TRBD1,TGTGCCAGCAGCCCAGGGGGTCAGATCTCTGGAAACACCATATATTTT,CASSPGGQISGNTIYF
NA,TRBV5-1,TRBJ2-5,TRBD1,TGCGCCAGCAGCATACAGACGACAGGGGGCATCGAGACCCAGTACTTC,CASSIQTTGGIETQYF
few,TRBV13,TRBJ2-7,TRBD1,TGTGCCAGCAGTCAGCATACAGGGGGCTTCTACGAGCAGTACTTC,CASSQHTGGFYEQYF
NA,TRBV19,TRBJ1-1,TRBD1,TGTGCCAGTAGTATTCCCCCCTTGACAGGGTTTGGGGTACAACATCGGGCTGAAGCTTTCTTT,CASSIPPLTGFGVQHRAEAFF
NA,TRBV5-1,TRBJ2-7,TRBD1,TGCGCCAGCAGCGCCGGGCAAACAGGGGGCGCGTACGAGCAGTACTTC,CASSAGQTGGAYEQYF
NA,TRBV5-1,TRBJ2-1,TRBD2,TGCGCCAGCAGCTTCGGCGGGAGCTCCTACAATGAGCAGTTCTTC,CASSFGGSSYNEQFF
NA,TRBV7-2,TRBJ2-7,NA,TGTGCCAGCAGCGGAACGGGGTACGAGCAGTACTTC,CASSGTGYEQYF
NA,TRBV5-1,TRBJ2-1,NA,TGCGCCAGCAGCTTGGCCGCTAAGCATGAGCAGTTCTTC,CASSLAAKHEQFF
NA,TRBV3-1/TRBV3-2,TRBJ2-7,NA,TGTGCCAGCAGCCGGCAAGATTACGAGCAGTACTTC,CASSRQDYEQYF
NA,TRBV14,TRBJ2-7,TRBD1,TGTGCCAGCAGCCAAGAGGGGACAGGGGCCTTGGAGCAGTACTTC,CASSQEGTGALEQYF
NA,TRBV7-5,TRBJ2-1,NA,TGTGCCAGAAGGAGGAGGGGCCTCCTTTCGGGCCAGTTCTTC,CARRRRGLLSGQFF
NA,TRBV29-1,TRBJ1-2,NA,TGCAGCGCCCTCCTGAGGGTGAACTATGGCTACACCTTC,CSALLRVNYGYTF
NA,TRBV28,TRBJ1-1,TRBD1,TGTGCCAGCAGTCCAGGGGGCTTGAGCACTGAAGCTTTCTTT,CASSPGGLSTEAFF
NA,TRBV10-2,TRBJ1-5,TRBD1,TGCGCCAGCAGTGAGTCTCTGGGACAGTCAACTTATAGCAATCAGCCCCAGCATTTT,CASSESLGQSTYSNQPQHF
NA,TRBV6-5,TRBJ1-1,NA,TGTGCCAGCAGCGCTCGCGGGGGGGTGAACACTGAAGCTTTCTTT,CASSARGGVNTEAFF